This T cell receptor beta chain is drawn from a study of shared clonotypes between healthy human individuals. A split of CD4+ cells into CD45RA+ naive and CD45RA-negative memory subsets was performed. Roughly 27,000 T cell genomes, or about 200 ng DNA, went into the sorted-subset replicate PCRs. Some clones are missing from TCRdb's copy, which holds only in-frame ones; the method was immunoSEQ multiplex PCR. Of a few million clones listed, 85% to 95% were seen once; the top ten hold about 0.39%. Trimming shortened V by 5 bases and J by 4 bases, and 12 bases separated the two germline ends. The CDR3 has 14 residues. Germline V gives CDR1 SEHNR, CDR2 FQNEAQ (reference sequence).

This TCR derives from a man between 18 and 35 years old in good health. Some clones in this sample may be carry-over from other donors' samples. This rearrangement joins TRBV7-9 to TRBJ1-3; D not resolved. Sequencing input: naive CD4+ T cells from PBMCs. The subset was: CD45RA+ positively selected. This chain's CDR3 is CASSPIGPGNTIYF. CDR3 DNA sequence: TGTGCCAGCAGCCCCATAGGGCCGGGAAACACCATATATTTT.